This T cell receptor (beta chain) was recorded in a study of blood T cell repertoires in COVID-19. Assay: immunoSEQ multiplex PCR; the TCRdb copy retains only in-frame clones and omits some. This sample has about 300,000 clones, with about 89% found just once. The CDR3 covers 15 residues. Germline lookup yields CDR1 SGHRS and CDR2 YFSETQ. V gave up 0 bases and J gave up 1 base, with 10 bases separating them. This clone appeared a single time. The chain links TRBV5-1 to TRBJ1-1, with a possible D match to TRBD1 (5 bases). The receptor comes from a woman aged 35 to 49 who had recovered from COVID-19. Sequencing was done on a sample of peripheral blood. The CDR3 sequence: CASSLGWTTNTEAFF. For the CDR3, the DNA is TGCGCCAGCAGCTTGGGGTGGACAACGAACACTGAAGCTTTCTTT.